This T cell receptor beta chain stems from a study of blood T cell repertoires in COVID-19. TCRdb's copy holds only in-frame clones and misses some; the assay was immunoSEQ multiplex PCR. The sample consists of about 250,000 clones, about 90% of them appearing once. The receptor comes from a woman in her 30s with acute COVID-19. Sample: PBMCs or T cells enriched from blood (not recorded which).

CDR3 loop: CASSIRTGKNEKLFF. The CDR3 DNA reads TGTGCCAGTAGTATCCGGACAGGGAAGAATGAAAAACTGTTTTTT. The chain joins TRBV19 to TRBJ1-4, with 8 bases fitting TRBD1. This CDR3 has 15 residues. Germline V gene sequence: CDR1 LNHDA, CDR2 SQIVND (reference sequence). Losses at the gene ends were 3 bases for V and 5 bases for J; bases not matched to a gene: 5.